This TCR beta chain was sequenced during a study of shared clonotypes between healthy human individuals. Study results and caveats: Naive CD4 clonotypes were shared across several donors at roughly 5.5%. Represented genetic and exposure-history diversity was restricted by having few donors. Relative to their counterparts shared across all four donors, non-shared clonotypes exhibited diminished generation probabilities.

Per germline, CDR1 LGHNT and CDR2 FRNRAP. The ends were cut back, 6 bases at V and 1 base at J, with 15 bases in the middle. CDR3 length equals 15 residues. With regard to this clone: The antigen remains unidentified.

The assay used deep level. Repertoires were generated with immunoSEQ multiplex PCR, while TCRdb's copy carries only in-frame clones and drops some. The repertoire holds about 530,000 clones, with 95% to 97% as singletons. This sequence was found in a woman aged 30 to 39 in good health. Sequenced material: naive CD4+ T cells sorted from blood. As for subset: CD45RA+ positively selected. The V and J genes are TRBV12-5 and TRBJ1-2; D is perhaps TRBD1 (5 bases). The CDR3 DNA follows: TGTGCTAGTGGCCCCTCAGGGAGGGTTAACTATGGCTACACCTTC. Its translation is CASGPSGRVNYGYTF.